The 22 T cell receptor beta chains given below trace back to one sample, sequenced in a study of shared T cell receptors in the human thymus. Measured with immunoSEQ multiplex PCR; TCRdb has only the in-frame clones, and not every one. The data contain roughly 710,000 clones, around 85% of them singletons. These records were also assigned to another study, of human thymus T cells.

The source material was thymocytes. All receptors derive from a girl under three years old with a congenital heart defect.

The chain combines TRBV6-5 with TRBJ2-7; 9 positions agree with TRBD1. The CDR3 covers 15 residues. Germline values: CDR1 MNHEY, CDR2 SVGAGI. V was pared by 5 bases and J by 0 bases, with 5 bases of the junction left unmatched. The CDR3 loop reads CASSATDRGSYEQYF. CDR3 nucleotides: TGTGCCAGCAGTGCGACGGACAGGGGCTCCTACGAGCAGTACTTC.

This chain joins TRBV11-3 and TRBJ2-7, with TRBD1 identical over 7 bases. Germline CDR1 SGHNT, CDR2 YENEEA. Trimming took 5 bases from V and 5 from J; bases not matched to a gene: 6. This CDR3 is 13 amino acids long. The CDR3 reads CASSAAGGNEQYF. As DNA, the CDR3 is TGTGCCAGCAGCGCCGCAGGGGGTAACGAGCAGTACTTC.

This clone was counted once. The chain joins TRBV5-5 to TRBJ1-5, with TRBD1 as a possible D gene (6 bases). The CDR3 has 14 residues. V was clipped by 2 bases and J by 1 base, with 7 bases between them. Germline V gene lookup returns CDR1 SGHKS and CDR2 YYEKEE (reference sequence). The CDR3 loop reads CASSFTGSNQPQHF. The CDR3 DNA reads as TGTGCCAGCAGCTTTACAGGGAGCAATCAGCCCCAGCATTTT.

The chain combines TRBV7-9 with TRBJ1-4; D unclear. Per germline, CDR1 SEHNR and CDR2 FQNEAQ (reference sequence). This CDR3 spans 18 amino acids. Trimming cost V 4 bases and J 2 bases, with 20 bases left between them. CDR3 DNA sequence: TGTGCCAGCAGCTCCTCCAAGGGTGTGGGAGTGACTAATGAAAAACTGTTTTTT. It encodes CASSSSKGVGVTNEKLFF.

The rearrangement uses TRBV6-6 and TRBJ1-6, with D perhaps TRBD1 (6 bases). This CDR3 spans 14 amino acids. Germline V gene data show CDR1 as MNHNY and CDR2 as SVGAGI (reference sequence). With 6 bases removed from V and 10 bases from J, the gap between germline ends came to 16 bases. In DNA, the CDR3 is TGTGCCAGCAGCTTGGCTCAGGGGCAATCACCCCTCCACTTT. It translates to CASSLAQGQSPLHF.

The rearrangement joins TRBV13 to TRBJ2-1, with TRBD1 matching over 11 bases. This CDR3 region has 15 residues. V shed 3 bases, J shed 2 bases, and the junction held 0 bases outside the gene matches. Germline assignment: CDR1 PRHDT and CDR2 FYEKMQ (reference sequence). CDR3: CASSLGQGAYNEQFF. Here the CDR3 DNA reads TGTGCCAGCAGCTTGGGACAGGGGGCCTACAATGAGCAGTTCTTC.

The chain links TRBV12-5 to TRBJ2-3; 9 positions match TRBD1. The CDR3 spans 16 residues. In germline, CDR1 is LGHNT, CDR2 FRNRAP. With V trimmed by 7 bases and J by 0 bases, 8 bases remained unmatched. DNA of the CDR3: TGTGCTAGTGCGCCGAACAGGGGGCAAAGCACAGATACGCAGTATTTT. Residues: CASAPNRGQSTDTQYF.

The chain has TRBV11-2 and TRBJ2-4; TRBD1 matches 9 bases. The CDR3 spans 15 residues. V lost 5 bases, J lost 5 bases, and 7 bases stayed unmatched. CDR1 is SGHAT, CDR2 FQNNGV, per germline. The CDR3 loop is CASSRRDRVQNIQYF. CDR3 coding DNA: TGTGCCAGCAGCCGAAGGGACAGGGTCCAAAACATTCAGTACTTC.

The V and J genes are TRBV12-5 and TRBJ1-5, with D perhaps matching TRBD1 (6 bases). Per germline, CDR1 LGHNT and CDR2 FRNRAP. The CDR3 has 16 residues. V was shortened by 5 bases and J by 4 bases, with 18 bases between the two germline ends. This chain's CDR3 is CASGQARGLVNQPQHF. CDR3 DNA: TGTGCTAGTGGTCAGGCGCGGGGGCTGGTGAATCAGCCCCAGCATTTT.

In its sample, this clone was seen once. The V call is TRBV11-3, the J call TRBJ2-3; the D gene is possibly TRBD1 (6 bases). The CDR3 is 18 amino acids. The germline gives CDR1 SGHNT, CDR2 YENEEA. V was cut by 0 bases and J by 3 bases, with 19 bases left in between. This CDR3 is CASSLDKHRVFVTDTQYF. CDR3 in DNA: TGTGCCAGCAGCTTAGATAAACACAGGGTTTTTGTTACAGATACGCAGTATTTT.

Remarks on this clone: The sample contains more than one DNA sequence encoding this CDR3. The gene calls are TRBV6-5 and TRBJ1-2, with 8 bases that match TRBD1. The CDR3 is made up of 13 amino acids. Germline CDR1 is MNHEY and CDR2 is SVGAGI. The V and J ends lost 6 bases and 3 bases, in that order; junction bases with no gene match: 3. CDR3 in DNA: TGTGCCAGCAGCCTGACAGGGGACTATGGCTACACCTTC. Its protein is CASSLTGDYGYTF.

The V call is TRBV29-1, the J call TRBJ1-1; 7 bases map to TRBD1. Germline loops: CDR1 SQVTM, CDR2 ANQGSEA. The length of the CDR3 is 20 residues. V lost 4 bases to trimming and J lost 2 bases; unmatched junction nucleotides: 25. The CDR3 spells CSVVLIGGRQGTIINTEAFF. Here the CDR3 DNA reads TGCAGCGTTGTGCTCATCGGGGGTAGACAGGGCACAATCATCAACACTGAAGCTTTCTTT.

This clone was counted a single time. The genes are TRBV5-4 and TRBJ1-4; a weak D match, TRBD1 (5 bases). V was clipped by 1 base and J by 3 bases, with 10 bases between them. This CDR3 is 15 amino acids long. CDR1 is SGHNT, CDR2 YYREEE, per germline (reference sequence). CDR3 residues: CASSLTGAANEKLFF. The CDR3 DNA follows: TGTGCCAGCAGCTTGACAGGTGCGGCTAATGAAAAACTGTTTTTT.

Here the CDR3 DNA reads TGTGCCAGCAGTGAATTGGACGGGACAGCTTCCTACGAGCAGTACTTC. It translates to CASSELDGTASYEQYF. This chain connects TRBV2 to TRBJ2-7, with 7 bases lining up with TRBD1. J gave up 1 base and V 2 bases, and 8 bases lay outside the gene matches. CDR3 length equals 16 residues. Germline assignment: CDR1 SNHLY and CDR2 FYNNEI.

V gene TRBV27 combines with J gene TRBJ2-7; D unresolved. V shed 2 bases and J shed 3 bases, with 11 bases lying between them. Germline-derived CDR1 and CDR2 are MNHEY and SMNVEV (reference sequence). This CDR3 region has 14 residues. The CDR3 loop is CASSLKYKIYEQYF. CDR3 bases: TGTGCCAGCAGTTTAAAGTACAAAATCTACGAGCAGTACTTC.

This clone was found a few times. DNA for the CDR3: TGTGCCAGTAGTATCGTGAGTAATTCACCCCTCCACTTT. This translates into CASSIVSNSPLHF. The gene calls are TRBV19 and TRBJ1-6, with D unclear. V was trimmed by 3 bases and J by 6 bases, leaving 6 bases between them. The CDR3 runs to 13 residues. Germline V CDR1 and CDR2: LNHDA, SQIVND (reference sequence).

The chain recombines TRBV5-1 with TRBJ1-1; D uncertain. This CDR3 has 13 amino acids. Trimming stripped 1 base from V and 3 bases from J, with 7 bases between. In germline, CDR1 is SGHRS, CDR2 YFSETQ. The CDR3 here is CASSLNGDTEAFF. In DNA form, the CDR3 reads TGCGCCAGCAGCTTGAACGGGGACACTGAAGCTTTCTTT.

The rearrangement joins TRBV5-1 to TRBJ1-1, with 7 bases matching TRBD1. The CDR3 has 17 amino acids. CDR1 is SGHRS, CDR2 YFSETQ, per germline. V lost 2 bases and J lost 10; bases outside the gene matches: 20. CDR3 sequence: CASSFLLRDMYRGAAFF. DNA of the CDR3: TGCGCCAGCAGCTTCCTCTTAAGGGATATGTACAGGGGAGCAGCTTTCTTT.

V and J are TRBV5-5 and TRBJ1-6; D is uncertain. The CDR3 has 12 amino acids. The germline V gene has CDR1 SGHKS and CDR2 YYEKEE (reference sequence). The V gene lost 7 bases and the J gene lost 7 bases, with 9 bases spanning the gap. CDR3 in amino acids: CASRIRNSPLHF. In nucleotides, the CDR3 is TGTGCCAGCCGAATCAGGAATTCACCCCTCCACTTT.

V is TRBV10-1 and J is TRBJ1-6, with D possibly being TRBD1 (6 bases). The CDR3 loop spans 18 amino acids. Between the trimmed V and J ends, which lost 6 bases and 6 bases, there was a span of 24 bases. Germline loops: CDR1 WNHNN, CDR2 SYGVQD (reference sequence). The CDR3 nucleotides read TGCGCCAGCAGAGCCCCACACGAGGGGGACCTCGGTAATTCACCCCTCCACTTT. Protein product: CASRAPHEGDLGNSPLHF.

V usage is TRBV10-1 and J usage is TRBJ1-1, with TRBD1 matching over 9 bases. This CDR3 is 19 amino acids long. Germline values: CDR1 WNHNN, CDR2 SYGVQD (reference sequence). Trimming at V came to 2 bases and at J to 11 bases, leaving 24 bases not matched to a gene. CDR3 amino acids: CASSEPSGTGPHLGALAFF. CDR3 nucleotides: TGCGCCAGCAGTGAGCCCTCCGGGACAGGGCCTCATTTAGGGGCTTTGGCTTTCTTT.

As DNA, the CDR3 is TGTGCCAGCAGCTTAGTACGACAGCAGAACACTGAAGCTTTCTTT. Translation: CASSLVRQQNTEAFF. The chain is built from TRBV7-8 and TRBJ1-1; a possible D gene is TRBD1 (5 bases). The CDR3 has 15 amino acids. Trimming shortened V by 1 base and J by 1 base, and 10 bases separated the two germline ends. Per the germline V gene, CDR1 is SGHVS and CDR2 is FQNEAQ. Full variable domain (remainder filled in from reference TRBV7-8 and TRBJ1-1): GAGVSQSPRYKVAKRGQDVALRCDPISGHVSLFWYQQALGQGPEFLTYFQNEAQLDKSGLPSDRFFAERPEGSVSTLKIQRTQQEDSAVYLCASSLVRQQNTEAFFGQGTRLTVV.